This TCR beta chain was profiled in a study of blood T cells in healthy people across ages. Primed by a sample-barcoded 5' primer and a J-beta primer mix, a second PCR proceeded for roughly 6 to 12 cycles. Each cDNA molecule was tagged by a template-switch adaptor that had 12 random nucleotides. TCRdb re-called the 5' RACE reads through MiXCR, storing one row per CDR3 protein. The repertoire holds 1.5 million to 1.8 million distinct CDR3 sequences, with approximately 39% as singletons. This clonotype was counted only a few times. Unmatched junction bases numbered 6, after V lost 5 bases and J lost 2 bases. Germline V gene data show CDR1 as MNHEY and CDR2 as SMNVEV (reference sequence). The CDR3 is 15 residues long. Every participating donor contributed 8 to 10 milliliters of peripheral blood through a draw. Each sample used at least 7 million PBMCs.

The sequence was obtained from a woman between 18 and 29 years old in good health. Sequencing used blood. The chain uses TRBV27 and TRBJ2-3; TRBD2 agrees at 8 bases. CDR3: CASSPLAETTDTQYF. CDR3 bases: TGTGCCAGCAGTCCACTAGCGGAGACCACAGATACGCAGTATTTT.